This T cell receptor beta chain was captured by sequencing in a study of T cell repertoires in cytomegalovirus infection. About the study: CMV infection together with matching HLA type was indicated by public TCR beta signatures.

On this clonotype: The antigen remains unidentified.

The CDR3 consists of 15 residues. Germline lookup yields CDR1 SGHDN and CDR2 FVKESK. V dropped 1 base and J dropped 0 bases, with 7 bases sitting between them. TCRdb ran MiXCR on the reads and lists one entry per CDR3 protein. The sample includes some 130,000 distinct CDR3 sequences, about 24% of them seen just once. The sequence was collected from a human donor in good health (CMV status not recorded). Some clones in this sample may be carry-over from other donors' samples. The V call is TRBV14, the J call TRBJ2-1; D is ambiguous. Sequencing used PBMCs, sequenced either directly or after in vitro stimulation (not recorded which). The DNA of the CDR3 is TGTGCCAGCAGCCAAGTACTATTCTCCTACAATGAGCAGTTCTTC. It specifies CASSQVLFSYNEQFF.